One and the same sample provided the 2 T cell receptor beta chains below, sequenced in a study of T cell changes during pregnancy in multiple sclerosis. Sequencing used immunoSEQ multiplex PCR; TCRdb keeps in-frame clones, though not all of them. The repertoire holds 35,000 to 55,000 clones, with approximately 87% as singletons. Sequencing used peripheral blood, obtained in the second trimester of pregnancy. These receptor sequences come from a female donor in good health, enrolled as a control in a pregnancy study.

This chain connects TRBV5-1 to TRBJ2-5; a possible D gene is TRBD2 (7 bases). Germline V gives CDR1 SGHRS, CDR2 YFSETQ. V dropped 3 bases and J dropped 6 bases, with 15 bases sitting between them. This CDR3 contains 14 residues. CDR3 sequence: CASSSPGGQQTQYF. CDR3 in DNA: TGCGCCAGCAGCTCCCCGGGGGGCCAGCAGACCCAGTACTTC. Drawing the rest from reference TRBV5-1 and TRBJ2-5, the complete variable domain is KAGVTQTPRYLIKTRGQQVTLSCSPISGHRSVSWYQQTPGQGLQFLFEYFSETQRNKGNFPGRFSGRQFSNSRSEMNVSTLELGDSALYLCASSSPGGQQTQYFGPGTRLLVL.

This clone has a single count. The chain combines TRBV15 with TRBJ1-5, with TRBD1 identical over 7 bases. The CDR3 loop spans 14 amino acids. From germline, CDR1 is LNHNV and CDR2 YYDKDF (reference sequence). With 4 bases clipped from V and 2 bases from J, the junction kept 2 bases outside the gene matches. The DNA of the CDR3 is TGTGCCACCAGCACCACAGGGGGCAATCAGCCCCAGCATTTT. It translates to CATSTTGGNQPQHF. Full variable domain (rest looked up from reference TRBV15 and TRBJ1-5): DAMVIQNPRYQVTQFGKPVTLSCSQTLNHNVMYWYQQKSSQAPKLLFHYYDKDFNNEADTPDNFQSRRPNTSFCFLDIRSPGLGDTAMYLCATSTTGGNQPQHFGDGTRLSIL.